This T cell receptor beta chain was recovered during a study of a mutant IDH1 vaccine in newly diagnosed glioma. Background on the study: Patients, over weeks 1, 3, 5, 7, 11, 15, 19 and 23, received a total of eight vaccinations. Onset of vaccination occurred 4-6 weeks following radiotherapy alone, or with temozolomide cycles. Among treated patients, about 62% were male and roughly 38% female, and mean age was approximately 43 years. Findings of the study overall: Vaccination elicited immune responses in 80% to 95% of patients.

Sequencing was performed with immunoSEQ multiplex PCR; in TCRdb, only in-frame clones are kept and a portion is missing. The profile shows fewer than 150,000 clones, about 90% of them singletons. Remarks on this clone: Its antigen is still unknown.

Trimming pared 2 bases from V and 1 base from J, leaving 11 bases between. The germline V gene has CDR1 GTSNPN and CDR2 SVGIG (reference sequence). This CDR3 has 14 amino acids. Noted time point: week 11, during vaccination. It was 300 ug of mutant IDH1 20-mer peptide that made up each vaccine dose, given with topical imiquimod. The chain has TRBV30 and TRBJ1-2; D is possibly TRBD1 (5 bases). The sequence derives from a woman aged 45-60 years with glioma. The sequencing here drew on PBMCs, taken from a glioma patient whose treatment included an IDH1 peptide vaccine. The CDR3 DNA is TGTGCCTGGAGTCGGGGCCTCTTTAACTATGGCTACACCTTC. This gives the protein CAWSRGLFNYGYTF.